The rows below give T cell receptor beta chains drawn from one sample of a study of blood T cell repertoires in COVID-19. Some clones are missing from TCRdb's copy, which holds only in-frame ones; the method was immunoSEQ multiplex PCR. The sample lists 88,000 or so clones, about 88% occurring once. Sequences were obtained from peripheral blood. These receptors were taken from a man between 60 and 75 years old with acute or convalescent COVID-19. Both conserved end residues are part of each CDR3. D genes are given only for firm matches. A row's size may be missing; if present it is once, few, many or a size class.

v_call	j_call	clone_size	d_call	cdr3_aa	cdr3_nt
TRBV2	TRBJ1-5	NA	NA	CASTDRYSNQPQHF	TGTGCCAGTACCGACAGATATAGCAATCAGCCCCAGCATTTT
TRBV23-1	TRBJ2-7	NA	TRBD2	CASSPSGIYEQYF	TGCGCCAGCAGCCCAAGCGGGATTTACGAGCAGTACTTC
TRBV7-8	TRBJ1-3	once	NA	CASSRTEPFSGNTIYF	TGTGCCAGCAGCCGGACAGAGCCGTTTTCTGGAAACACCATATATTTT
TRBV3-1/TRBV3-2	TRBJ1-6	NA	NA	CASSEAGNSPLHF	TGTGCCAGCAGCGAGGCCGGAAATTCACCCCTCCACTTT
TRBV10-3	TRBJ1-4	NA	TRBD1	CAIRAQGRTNEKLFF	TGTGCCATCAGAGCACAGGGGAGGACTAATGAAAAACTGTTTTTT
TRBV6-2/TRBV6-3	TRBJ2-1	NA	TRBD2	CASSSLGSGRLNEQFF	TGTGCCAGCAGTTCCTTGGGTAGCGGGAGATTAAATGAGCAGTTCTTC
TRBV6-1	TRBJ2-2	NA	TRBD1	CASTQRTGGTGELFF	TGTGCCAGCACCCAACGGACAGGAGGCACCGGGGAGCTGTTTTTT
TRBV7-7	TRBJ2-1	once	TRBD2	CASSSGLADNEQFF	TGTGCCAGCAGCTCGGGACTAGCGGACAATGAGCAGTTCTTC
TRBV18	TRBJ1-1	NA	NA	CASSPLAGQNTEAFF	TGTGCCAGCTCACCACTAGCAGGGCAAAACACTGAAGCTTTCTTT
TRBV19	TRBJ1-5	NA	NA	CASSMSLGSRQPQHF	TGTGCCAGTAGTATGTCTCTGGGTTCCAGGCAGCCCCAGCATTTT
TRBV7-2	TRBJ1-3	NA	TRBD1	CASSSRTGQGNTIYF	TGTGCCAGCAGCTCTCGGACAGGGCAAGGAAACACCATATATTTT
TRBV5-1	TRBJ2-3	NA	TRBD1	CASSWGDREADTQYF	TGCGCCAGCAGCTGGGGGGACAGGGAAGCCGATACGCAGTATTTT
TRBV7-2	TRBJ1-2	NA	NA	CASSLRQGRYQNYGYTF	TGTGCCAGCAGCTTAAGGCAGGGGCGTTACCAAAACTATGGCTACACCTTC
TRBV9	TRBJ2-5	NA	TRBD2	CASSIRTSGHQETQYF	TGTGCCAGCAGCATTCGGACTAGCGGGCACCAAGAGACCCAGTACTTC
TRBV12-3/TRBV12-4	TRBJ1-2	NA	NA	CASRRGSTDGYTF	TGTGCCAGCAGACGAGGATCTACCGATGGCTACACCTTC
TRBV7-2	TRBJ2-3	NA	NA	CASSLARLRTDTQYF	TGTGCCAGCAGCTTAGCGCGACTACGCACAGATACGCAGTATTTT
TRBV5-1	TRBJ1-2	NA	NA	CASSEYRAETFYGYTF	TGCGCCAGCAGCGAATACAGGGCCGAAACGTTCTATGGCTACACCTTC
TRBV9	TRBJ1-3	NA	NA	CASSVATSENTIYF	TGTGCCAGCAGCGTAGCTACCTCCGAAAACACCATATATTTT
TRBV6-1	TRBJ2-3	NA	NA	CASSFDGASTDTQYF	TGTGCCAGCAGTTTTGACGGAGCCTCCACAGATACGCAGTATTTT
TRBV27	TRBJ1-1	NA	TRBD1	CASREFGTGGTEAFF	TGTGCCAGCAGGGAGTTTGGGACAGGGGGGACTGAAGCTTTCTTT
TRBV3-1/TRBV3-2	TRBJ2-7	NA	NA	CASSHMAGNYEQYF	TGTGCCAGCAGCCACATGGCTGGTAACTACGAGCAGTACTTC